Here is one TCR beta chain with its context. The sample is drawn from a study of T cell responses to AZD1222 COVID-19 vaccine. TCRdb's table, derived via immunoSEQ multiplex PCR, lists solely in-frame clones and lacks some. The repertoire has 60,000 to 75,000 clones, approximately 80% of them found once; the top ten carry 15% to 25%. With V trimmed by 1 base and J by 7 bases, 7 bases remained unmatched. The CDR3 consists of 15 residues. CDR1 is SNHLY, CDR2 FYNNEI, per germline. The origin of this receptor is an adult in good health. The sample was peripheral blood, taken on day 0 of AZD1222 vaccination. This sequence joins TRBV2 and TRBJ2-1; TRBD2 agrees at 7 bases. The CDR3: CASSEVGTILNEQFF. The CDR3, as DNA: TGTGCCAGCAGTGAAGTCGGGACTATTTTGAATGAGCAGTTCTTC.